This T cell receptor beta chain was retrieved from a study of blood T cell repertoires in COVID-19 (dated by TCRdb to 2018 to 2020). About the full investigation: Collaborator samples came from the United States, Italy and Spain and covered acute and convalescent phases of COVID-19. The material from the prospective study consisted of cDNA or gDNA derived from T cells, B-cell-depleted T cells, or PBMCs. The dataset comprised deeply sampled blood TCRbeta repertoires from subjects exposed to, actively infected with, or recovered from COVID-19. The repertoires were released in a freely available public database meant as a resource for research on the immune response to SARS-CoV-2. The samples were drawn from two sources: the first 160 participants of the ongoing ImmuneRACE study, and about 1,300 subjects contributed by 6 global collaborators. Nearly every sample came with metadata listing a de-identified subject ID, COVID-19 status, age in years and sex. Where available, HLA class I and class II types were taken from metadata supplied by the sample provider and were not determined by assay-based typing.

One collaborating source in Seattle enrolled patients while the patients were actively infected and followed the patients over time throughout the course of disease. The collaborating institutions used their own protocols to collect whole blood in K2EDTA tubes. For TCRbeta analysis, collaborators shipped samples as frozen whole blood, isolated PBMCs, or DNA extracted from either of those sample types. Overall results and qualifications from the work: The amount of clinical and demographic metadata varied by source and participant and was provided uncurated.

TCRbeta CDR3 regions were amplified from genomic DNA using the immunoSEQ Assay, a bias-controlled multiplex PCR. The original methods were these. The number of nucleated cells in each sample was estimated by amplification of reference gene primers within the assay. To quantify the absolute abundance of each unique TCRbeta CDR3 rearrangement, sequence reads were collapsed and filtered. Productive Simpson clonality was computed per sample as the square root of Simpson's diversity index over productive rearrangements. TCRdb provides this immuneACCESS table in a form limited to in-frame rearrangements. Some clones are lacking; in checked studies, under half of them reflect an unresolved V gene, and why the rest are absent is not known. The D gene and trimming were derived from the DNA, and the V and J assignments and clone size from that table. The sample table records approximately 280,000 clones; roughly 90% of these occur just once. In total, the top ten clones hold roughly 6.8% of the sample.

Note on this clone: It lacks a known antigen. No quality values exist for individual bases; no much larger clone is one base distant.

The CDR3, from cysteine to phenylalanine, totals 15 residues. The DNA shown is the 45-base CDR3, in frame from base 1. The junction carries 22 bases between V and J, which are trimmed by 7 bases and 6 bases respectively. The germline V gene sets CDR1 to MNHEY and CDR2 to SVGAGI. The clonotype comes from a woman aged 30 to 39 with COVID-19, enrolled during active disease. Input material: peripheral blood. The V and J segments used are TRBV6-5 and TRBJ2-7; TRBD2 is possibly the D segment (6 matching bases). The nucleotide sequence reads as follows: TGTGCCAGCACCCTGTACCACGGGGGAGAGGGCGAGCAGTACTTC. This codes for CASTLYHGGEGEQYF.